This T cell receptor beta chain was observed in a study of cytomegalovirus exposure and HLA in healthy donors. PCR used 60 Vbeta primers and 13 Jbeta primers. The table came from immunoSEQ multiplex PCR; TCRdb's copy has only in-frame clones and leaves some out. The sample lists some 91,000 clones, approximately 72% seen once, with about 6.6% in the top ten. This clone was seen once. The donors, nominally healthy at sampling, likely had unrecorded immune exposures. The junction had 15 bases not matched to a gene; V was cut back by 3 bases and J by 0 bases. This CDR3 is built from 20 residues. Germline V gives CDR1 MNHNS, CDR2 SASEGT.

Sequencing input: PBMCs. This sequence originates from a man aged 35 to 55 in good health and CMV-seropositive. The chain joins TRBV6-1 to TRBJ1-5, with 9 positions matching TRBD1. CDR3 DNA sequence: TGTGCCAGCAGTGATAGATCCGGGACAGGGCATACCATTAGCAATCAGCCCCAGCATTTT. It codes for CASSDRSGTGHTISNQPQHF.